The rows below give T cell receptor beta chains drawn from one sample of a study of blood T cell repertoires in COVID-19. Method: immunoSEQ multiplex PCR; TCRdb's copy keeps in-frame clones and lacks some. The sample includes 150,000 to 200,000 clones, approximately 90% seen only once; the top ten take 1.5% to 2%. Sequencing was carried out using peripheral blood. The receptors were sampled from a woman in her forties or fifties with acute or convalescent COVID-19. The CDR3 runs from the conserved cysteine through the conserved F or W. A D gene is named only where the DNA matches it firmly. Clone size is not always given. Where it is, it says once, few, many or a class for expanded clones.

D gene: TRBD1
J gene: TRBJ1-2
clone size: .
CDR3 length: 17
V gene: TRBV6-4
CDR3 protein: CASSDGQTGGEVNGYTF
CDR3 DNA: TGTGCCAGCAGTGACGGCCAAACAGGGGGCGAAGTTAATGGCTACACCTTC

D gene: TRBD2
J gene: TRBJ2-1
clone size: .
CDR3 length: 15
V gene: TRBV27
CDR3 protein: CASSPSGSGLNEQFF
CDR3 DNA: TGTGCCAGCAGTCCCAGTGGTAGCGGGTTGAATGAGCAGTTCTTC

D gene: TRBD1
J gene: TRBJ2-2
clone size: few
CDR3 length: 14
V gene: TRBV6-5
CDR3 protein: CASGRQGTAGELFF
CDR3 DNA: TGTGCCAGCGGAAGACAGGGGACGGCCGGGGAGCTGTTTTTT

D gene: .
J gene: TRBJ1-1
clone size: .
CDR3 length: 15
V gene: TRBV5-1
CDR3 protein: CASSLAGSTDTEAFF
CDR3 DNA: TGCGCCAGCAGCTTGGCCGGGAGTACGGACACTGAAGCTTTCTTT

D gene: .
J gene: TRBJ2-1
clone size: .
CDR3 length: 15
V gene: TRBV7-9
CDR3 protein: CASSLDKRWYNEQFF
CDR3 DNA: TGTGCCAGCAGCTTAGATAAGCGGTGGTACAATGAGCAGTTCTTC

D gene: TRBD1
J gene: TRBJ1-1
clone size: .
CDR3 length: 14
V gene: TRBV19
CDR3 protein: CASSPGTGTTEAFF
CDR3 DNA: TGTGCCAGTAGTCCCGGGACAGGGACCACTGAAGCTTTCTTT

D gene: TRBD1
J gene: TRBJ1-2
clone size: .
CDR3 length: 17
V gene: TRBV6-1
CDR3 protein: CASSEYGTVVFGYGYTF
CDR3 DNA: TGTGCCAGCAGTGAATACGGGACAGTTGTTTTTGGCTATGGCTACACCTTC

D gene: .
J gene: TRBJ2-7
clone size: .
CDR3 length: 15
V gene: TRBV11-3
CDR3 protein: CASSLESGPVYEQYF
CDR3 DNA: TGTGCCAGCAGCTTAGAATCTGGGCCGGTGTACGAGCAGTACTTC

D gene: .
J gene: TRBJ2-1
clone size: .
CDR3 length: 16
V gene: TRBV28
CDR3 protein: CASSPASEEAHNEQFF
CDR3 DNA: TGTGCCAGCAGTCCAGCTTCGGAAGAGGCCCACAATGAGCAGTTCTTC

D gene: TRBD1
J gene: TRBJ1-6
clone size: .
CDR3 length: 16
V gene: TRBV14
CDR3 protein: CASSLIAGQGFSPLHF
CDR3 DNA: TGTGCCAGCAGCCTGATAGCGGGACAGGGTTTTTCACCCCTCCACTTT

D gene: TRBD1
J gene: TRBJ2-3
clone size: .
CDR3 length: 18
V gene: TRBV6-2/TRBV6-3
CDR3 protein: CASSQTGRLAPGLDTQYF
CDR3 DNA: TGTGCCAGCAGCCAGACAGGGCGCCTAGCCCCCGGGCTAGATACGCAGTATTTT

D gene: TRBD1
J gene: TRBJ1-2
clone size: few
CDR3 length: 14
V gene: TRBV15
CDR3 protein: CATSRGQANYGYTF
CDR3 DNA: TGTGCCACCAGCAGGGGACAGGCGAACTATGGCTACACCTTC

D gene: TRBD1
J gene: TRBJ2-7
clone size: .
CDR3 length: 17
V gene: TRBV11-2
CDR3 protein: CASSPVLRTGVSYEQYF
CDR3 DNA: TGTGCCAGCAGCCCCGTACTCCGGACAGGGGTCTCCTACGAGCAGTACTTC

D gene: TRBD1
J gene: TRBJ2-7
clone size: .
CDR3 length: 14
V gene: TRBV30
CDR3 protein: CAWSRGTGLYEQYF
CDR3 DNA: TGTGCCTGGAGTCGGGGGACAGGCCTATACGAGCAGTACTTC

D gene: TRBD2
J gene: TRBJ2-6
clone size: .
CDR3 length: 15
V gene: TRBV5-1
CDR3 protein: CASSDGRAGANVLTF
CDR3 DNA: TGCGCCAGCTCCGACGGGAGGGCTGGGGCCAACGTCCTGACTTTC

D gene: TRBD1
J gene: TRBJ1-6
clone size: once
CDR3 length: 15
V gene: TRBV28
CDR3 protein: CASSWPGQGSSPLHF
CDR3 DNA: TGTGCCAGCAGTTGGCCGGGACAGGGGAGCTCACCCCTCCACTTT

D gene: .
J gene: TRBJ1-1
clone size: once
CDR3 length: 12
V gene: TRBV3-1/TRBV3-2
CDR3 protein: CASSLKQAQAFF
CDR3 DNA: TGTGCCAGCAGCCTGAAGCAGGCCCAAGCTTTCTTT

D gene: .
J gene: TRBJ1-5
clone size: .
CDR3 length: 14
V gene: TRBV19
CDR3 protein: CASSIRDSNQPQHF
CDR3 DNA: TGTGCCAGTAGTATCAGGGATAGCAATCAGCCCCAGCATTTT

D gene: TRBD1
J gene: TRBJ2-1
clone size: .
CDR3 length: 14
V gene: TRBV19
CDR3 protein: CASKRQGAADEQFF
CDR3 DNA: TGTGCCAGTAAGAGACAGGGGGCGGCTGATGAGCAGTTCTTC